This TCR beta chain came from a study of regulatory T cells in long-lasting Graves disease. Study observations and caveats: Persistent disease was characterized by preferential usage of TRBV28, TRBJ1-2 and TRBJ2-5.

This clonotype was seen a handful of times. Antigen unknown. Specified time point: newly diagnosed GD, antithyroid drugs for less than 3 months. The TCR library was made from RNA extracted from PBMCs. Trimming took off 1 base at V and 10 bases at J, with 13 bases between the two ends. The CDR3 loop spans 13 amino acids. Germline V CDR1 and CDR2: MNHNS, SASEGT. Combining iRepertoire HTBI primers with Arm-PCR of CDR3 regions, the authors built TCR beta libraries. TCRdb passed the multiplex PCR reads through MiXCR, listing each CDR3 protein once. The sample yields roughly 530,000 distinct CDR3 sequences, roughly a sixth seen once. A further study also used this sample, focusing on T cells in Graves' hyperthyroidism and ophthalmopathy. This second study notes: Patients with uncontrolled infections, other autoimmune diseases, pregnancy or lactation were excluded.

V usage is TRBV6-1 and J usage is TRBJ1-1, with D maybe TRBD1 (5 bases). The receptor comes from a woman aged 35 to 59 with Graves disease. The source material was peripheral blood mononuclear cells (PBMCs), sampled at new diagnosis, from a patient treated with antithyroid drugs. The CDR3 spells CASSEGGGSRAFF. The CDR3 region has the DNA TGTGCCAGCAGTGAAGGGGGGGGTAGTCGAGCTTTCTTT.